This is a list of T cell receptor beta chains from one sample in a study of a mutant IDH1 vaccine in newly diagnosed glioma. Generated by immunoSEQ multiplex PCR, the TCRdb table keeps only in-frame clones and is missing some. The repertoire has around 50,000 clones, 84% of them found once; the top ten carry about 4.3%. These receptors' targets are unknown. Material: PBMCs, obtained from a glioma patient whose treatment included an IDH1 peptide vaccine. The source is a woman aged 25 to 39 with glioma. Some clones in this sample may be carry-over from other donors' samples. Both conserved end residues are part of each CDR3. Fields, in order: D gene, clone size, J gene, V gene, CDR3 protein, CDR3 DNA. The D gene is left open where the match is weak. Some rows have no size entry. The others give once, few or many, or a class for an expanded clone.

TRBD1 | NA | TRBJ2-7 | TRBV29-1 | CSALDRAREQYF | TGCAGCGCCCTGGACAGGGCTCGAGAGCAGTACTTC
NA | NA | TRBJ1-1 | TRBV6-1 | CASSEIGGYTEAFF | TGTGCCAGCAGTGAGATAGGGGGTTACACTGAAGCTTTCTTT
NA | NA | TRBJ1-1 | TRBV7-9 | CASSLVGAHEAFF | TGTGCCAGCAGCTTAGTCGGGGCCCATGAAGCTTTCTTT
NA | NA | TRBJ2-7 | TRBV19 | CASSMGRWRDNEQYF | TGTGCCAGTAGCATGGGCCGGTGGAGGGACAACGAGCAGTACTTC
NA | few | TRBJ1-2 | TRBV5-6 | CASSLEQNYGYTF | TGTGCCAGCAGCTTGGAACAGAACTATGGCTACACCTTC
NA | NA | TRBJ2-5 | TRBV7-9 | CASNPFIQVNGETQYF | TGTGCCAGCAACCCCTTCATACAGGTTAATGGAGAGACCCAGTACTTC
NA | NA | TRBJ2-7 | TRBV30 | CAWDPKVSYEQYF | TGTGCCTGGGACCCGAAGGTATCCTACGAGCAGTACTTC
NA | NA | TRBJ2-5 | TRBV15 | CATSREGPSTGETQYF | TGTGCCACCAGCAGAGAAGGACCTTCTACGGGAGAGACCCAGTACTTC
TRBD1 | NA | TRBJ2-5 | TRBV30 | CAWSYRGQETQYF | TGTGCCTGGAGTTACAGGGGGCAAGAGACCCAGTACTTC
NA | NA | TRBJ1-3 | TRBV19 | CASSTGDFGNTIYF | TGTGCCAGTAGTACCGGGGACTTCGGAAACACCATATATTTT
TRBD2 | NA | TRBJ2-1 | TRBV4-1 | CASSQSASGDGNEQFF | TGCGCCAGCAGCCAGAGCGCTAGCGGCGATGGCAATGAGCAGTTCTTC
TRBD2 | NA | TRBJ2-7 | TRBV6-1 | CATSGLAGAAAEQYF | TGTGCCACTTCGGGACTAGCGGGAGCGGCCGCCGAGCAGTACTTC
TRBD2 | NA | TRBJ2-7 | TRBV19 | CASSPGLAGYEQYF | TGTGCCAGTAGCCCAGGACTAGCGGGGTACGAGCAGTACTTC
NA | NA | TRBJ1-4 | TRBV9 | CASSARATNEKLFF | TGTGCCAGCAGCGCCAGGGCAACTAATGAAAAACTGTTTTTT
NA | NA | TRBJ2-1 | TRBV2 | CASSELVNSYNEQFF | TGTGCCAGCAGTGAACTAGTCAACTCCTACAATGAGCAGTTCTTC
NA | NA | TRBJ1-5 | TRBV6-1 | CASSVESPRMGGNQPQHF | TGTGCCAGCAGTGTGGAGAGCCCGAGGATGGGTGGCAATCAGCCCCAGCATTTT
NA | NA | TRBJ2-1 | TRBV2 | CASSMDTTYNEQFF | TGTGCCAGCAGTATGGACACAACCTACAATGAGCAGTTCTTC
TRBD1 | NA | TRBJ1-4 | TRBV19 | CAANRGTGGEKLFF | TGTGCCGCGAACCGAGGGACAGGGGGTGAAAAACTGTTTTTT
NA | NA | TRBJ1-3 | TRBV5-6 | CASSLSSFTGSGNTIYF | TGTGCCAGCAGCTTGTCGTCTTTCACAGGGAGCGGAAACACCATATATTTT
TRBD1 | NA | TRBJ1-5 | TRBV15 | CATSQDRGPWDNQPQHF | TGTGCCACCAGCCAAGACAGGGGGCCCTGGGACAATCAGCCCCAGCATTTT
TRBD1 | NA | TRBJ2-7 | TRBV27 | CASSSRTGGYEQYF | TGTGCCAGCAGTTCTCGGACAGGCGGCTACGAGCAGTACTTC
TRBD1 | NA | TRBJ2-4 | TRBV19 | CASSIPNARTGKNIQYF | TGTGCCAGTAGTATACCCAATGCCCGGACAGGTAAAAACATTCAGTACTTC
NA | NA | TRBJ1-5 | TRBV19 | CASSISTDPQHF | TGTGCCAGTAGTATAAGCACAGATCCCCAGCATTTT